Shown below are 30 T cell receptor beta chains from a single sample sequenced in a study of shared clonotypes between healthy human individuals. CD45RO-negative cells were positively selected for CCR7, leaving out terminally differentiated effector memory CD45RA+ cells. Using immunoSEQ multiplex PCR, the repertoire was profiled, and TCRdb retains in-frame clones only, with some absent. The sample yields around 1,900,000 clones, about 94% seen once. The sequenced sample consisted of naive CD8+ T cells from PBMCs. These receptors all stem from a man aged 18 to 30 in good health. Some clones in this sample may be carry-over from other donors' samples.

The CDR3 nucleotides read TGCAGCGTTGAGGCTGAGTCTGCTAATGAAAAACTGTTTTTT. Translated, it gives CSVEAESANEKLFF. This sequence joins TRBV29-1 and TRBJ1-4; D call uncertain. The CDR3 runs 14 residues. Between the trimmed V and J ends, which lost 3 bases and 3 bases, there was a span of 11 bases. Per germline, CDR1 SQVTM and CDR2 ANQGSEA.

The chain uses TRBV29-1 and TRBJ2-7; TRBD1 matches 8 bases. The CDR3 loop spans 13 amino acids. Germline trimming cut 6 bases from V and 0 bases from J; bases unmatched to any gene: 4. Germline V gene data show CDR1 as SQVTM and CDR2 as ANQGSEA. The CDR3 region has the DNA TGCAGCGTACGGACAGGGAACTCCTACGAGCAGTACTTC. Translating gives CSVRTGNSYEQYF.

The chain joins TRBV12-5 to TRBJ2-1; D call uncertain. This CDR3 is 12 amino acids long. The germline V gene encodes CDR1 LGHNT and CDR2 FRNRAP. V gave up 3 bases and J gave up 7 bases, with 7 bases separating them. CDR3 coding DNA: TGTGCTAGTGGTTTTAGTGGGAATGAGCAGTTCTTC. Translating gives CASGFSGNEQFF.

As DNA, the CDR3 is TGTGCCAGCAGTCCCCGTCTAGCGGGGCCGAGCTCCTACAATGAGCAGTTCTTC. Its translation is CASSPRLAGPSSYNEQFF. The chain combines TRBV28 with TRBJ2-1; 9 bases align to TRBD2. V trimming: 5 bases; J trimming: 0 bases; junction bases outside the gene matches: 11. The CDR3 extends over 18 amino acids. Germline V gene data show CDR1 as MDHEN and CDR2 as SYDVKM.

The chain has TRBV25-1 and TRBJ2-4; the D gene is possibly TRBD2 (5 bases). V was pared by 8 bases and J by 9 bases, with 23 bases between. This CDR3 is built from 15 residues. The germline V gene has CDR1 MGHDK and CDR2 SYGVNS. The CDR3 loop is CASPRNRTLRGIQYF. The CDR3 bases are TGTGCCAGCCCGAGGAACAGAACCCTTCGGGGCATTCAGTACTTC.

The V and J genes are TRBV6-5 and TRBJ2-1; the D gene could be TRBD1 or TRBD2 (5 bases each). Germline V gene data show CDR1 as MNHEY and CDR2 as SVGAGI. Trimming took 2 bases from V and 8 from J, leaving 13 bases between them. This CDR3 is built from 14 residues. The CDR3 region is CASSYGVGADEQFF. The CDR3 bases are TGTGCCAGCAGTTACGGGGTCGGGGCGGATGAGCAGTTCTTC.

The V and J genes are TRBV11-2 and TRBJ2-7; D possibly corresponds to TRBD2 (5 bases). From germline, CDR1 is SGHAT and CDR2 FQNNGV. V was shortened by 1 base and J by 7 bases, with 11 bases between the two germline ends. The CDR3 length is 13 residues. CDR3 loop: CASSLGQSGEQYF. CDR3 DNA sequence: TGTGCCAGCAGCTTAGGTCAAAGCGGTGAGCAGTACTTC.

The V call is TRBV2, the J call TRBJ1-2; the D is unclear. Looked up from germline, CDR1 is SNHLY and CDR2 is FYNNEI. This CDR3 has 16 amino acids. Deletions cut 1 base from V and 8 bases from J, with 20 bases between. The CDR3 DNA reads TGTGCCAGCAGTGAAGTGATAAGGGTATCTCAGGAAGGCTACACCTTC. Residues: CASSEVIRVSQEGYTF.

The chain recombines TRBV27 with TRBJ1-2; D remains ambiguous. Trimming pared 6 bases from V and 8 bases from J, leaving 16 bases between. Germline V gene lookup returns CDR1 MNHEY and CDR2 SMNVEV (reference sequence). There are 13 residues in the CDR3. The CDR3 spells CASSLDGVEGYTF. In DNA, the CDR3 is TGTGCCAGCAGCCTAGATGGGGTAGAAGGCTACACCTTC.

The chain is built from TRBV9 and TRBJ2-2; D unresolved. Germline V lookup: CDR1 SGDLS, CDR2 YYNGEE. This CDR3 is built from 14 residues. V lost 7 bases and J 0 bases, leaving 10 bases between the germline ends. For the CDR3, the DNA is TGTGCCAGCGGAGACAAGGCGAACACCGGGGAGCTGTTTTTT. Translation: CASGDKANTGELFF. Complete variable domain (other parts from reference TRBV9 and TRBJ2-2): DSGVTQTPKHLITATGQRVTLRCSPRSGDLSVYWYQQSLDQGLQFLIQYYNGEERAKGNILERFSAQQFPDLHSELNLSSLELGDSALYFCASGDKANTGELFFGEGSRLTVL.

The chain combines TRBV19 with TRBJ2-3; D may be TRBD1 (6 bases). The CDR3 has 13 residues. V lost 9 bases and J lost 1, with 11 bases in between. The V gene's germline CDR1 is LNHDA and CDR2 SQIVND (reference sequence). The CDR3 loop reads CASRDTGTDTQYF. In DNA, the CDR3 is TGTGCCAGCCGGGACACGGGCACAGATACGCAGTATTTT.

This rearrangement joins TRBV19 to TRBJ2-3; 8 bases map to TRBD2. Germline CDR1 LNHDA, CDR2 SQIVND (reference sequence). The CDR3 runs to 17 residues. The V gene end was trimmed by 7 bases and the J gene end by 0 bases; junction bases not matched to a gene: 12. The CDR3 DNA follows: TGTGCCAGTACCACCTTCTCACTAGCGGCAAGCACAGATACGCAGTATTTT. Protein product: CASTTFSLAASTDTQYF. Full variable domain (rest looked up from reference TRBV19 and TRBJ2-3): DGGITQSPKYLFRKEGQNVTLSCEQNLNHDAMYWYRQDPGQGLRLIYYSQIVNDFQKGDIAEGYSVSREKKESFPLTVTSAQKNPTAFYLCASTTFSLAASTDTQYFGPGTRLTVL.

This rearrangement joins TRBV28 to TRBJ2-7; perhaps TRBD2 as D (5 bases). V was shortened by 6 bases and J by 0 bases, with 9 bases between the two germline ends. The V gene's germline CDR1 is MDHEN and CDR2 SYDVKM. The CDR3 is 13 residues long. The CDR3 bases are TGTGCCAGCAGGCCTCGGGACTCCTACGAGCAGTACTTC. Its protein is CASRPRDSYEQYF.

This chain connects TRBV5-8 to TRBJ1-1, with D uncertain. CDR1 is SGHTS and CDR2 is YDEGEE in the germline V gene. The CDR3 spans 11 residues. V lost 4 bases, J lost 6 bases, and 7 bases lay in between. As DNA, the CDR3 is TGTGCCAGCAGCCAACGCCCTGAAGCTTTCTTT. Translation gives CASSQRPEAFF.

The chain has TRBV28 and TRBJ2-1; D may be TRBD2 (5 bases). Looked up from germline, CDR1 is MDHEN and CDR2 is SYDVKM. This CDR3 contains 16 residues. V lost 5 bases to trimming and J lost 2 bases, with 16 bases between them. Written as DNA, the CDR3 is TGTGCCAGCAGTCACCGAGGAGGAGACGCCTACAATGAGCAGTTCTTC. Its translation: CASSHRGGDAYNEQFF.

The V and J genes are TRBV6-1 and TRBJ2-7; D uncertain. The CDR3 has 11 amino acids. Germline assignment: CDR1 MNHNS and CDR2 SASEGT. V dropped 4 bases and J dropped 5 bases, with 6 bases sitting between them. CDR3 sequence: CASSVMNEQYF. The CDR3, as DNA: TGTGCCAGCAGTGTGATGAACGAGCAGTACTTC.

Concerning this clone: The same CDR3 arises from other DNA sequences in this sample as well. The chain combines TRBV4-1 with TRBJ1-2, with D possibly matching TRBD1 (5 bases). The CDR3 is made up of 14 amino acids. Trimming removed 0 bases at V and 2 bases at J, with 7 bases between. Germline loops: CDR1 MGHRA, CDR2 YSYEKL. The CDR3 bases are TGCGCCAGCAGCCAAGAGAGGGGAAACTATGGCTACACCTTC. This sequence encodes CASSQERGNYGYTF.

The chain combines TRBV2 with TRBJ2-2, with D hard to call. V shed 7 bases and J shed 5 bases, with 8 bases lying between them. The CDR3 is made up of 12 amino acids. The germline V gene encodes CDR1 SNHLY and CDR2 FYNNEI. CDR3 protein: CASIGLTGELFF. DNA of the CDR3: TGTGCCAGCATAGGTTTAACCGGGGAGCTGTTTTTT.

This clone appeared a single time. The chain has TRBV5-6 and TRBJ2-3, with 7 bases fitting TRBD1. Looked up from germline, CDR1 is SGHDT and CDR2 is YYEEEE. The V and J ends lost 0 bases and 12 bases, in that order; junction bases with no gene match: 10. There are 14 residues in the CDR3. CDR3 sequence: CASSLVGTAGSQYF. CDR3 bases: TGTGCCAGCAGCTTGGTTGGGACAGCCGGGTCACAGTATTTT.

Comment on this clone: The same CDR3 can be traced to other DNA sequences in this sample. The rearrangement links TRBV19 to TRBJ1-5; 7 nucleotides match TRBD1. V gave up 0 bases and J gave up 7 bases; unmatched junction bases: 6. This CDR3 region has 15 residues. Germline loops: CDR1 LNHDA, CDR2 SQIVND (reference sequence). Here the CDR3 reads CASSIDRQGWQPQHF. In DNA form, the CDR3 reads TGTGCCAGTAGTATAGATCGACAGGGCTGGCAGCCCCAGCATTTT.

This chain joins TRBV28 and TRBJ1-1, with D unresolved. This CDR3 is 14 amino acids long. The germline V gene has CDR1 MDHEN and CDR2 SYDVKM. Deletions cut 6 bases from V and 6 bases from J, with 17 bases between. The CDR3 spells CASSQDGRAAEAFF. The CDR3 DNA reads as TGTGCCAGCAGCCAAGATGGGAGGGCCGCTGAAGCTTTCTTT.

Only a few counts were recorded for this clone. The sample has other DNA sequences that encode this CDR3 too. The chain recombines TRBV27 with TRBJ1-2; possible D gene TRBD1, 6 bases. V was shortened by 3 bases and J by 1 base, with 9 bases between the two germline ends. Germline CDR1 MNHEY, CDR2 SMNVEV (reference sequence). The CDR3 runs to 14 residues. The CDR3 protein is CASSLRGSNYGYTF. CDR3 in DNA: TGTGCCAGCAGTTTGAGGGGGAGTAACTATGGCTACACCTTC.

The genes are TRBV7-9 and TRBJ2-7; D tentatively fits TRBD1 or TRBD2 (5 bases each). The CDR3 length is 15 residues. The V end was cut by 1 base, the J end by 0 bases, with 10 bases between. Per the germline V gene, CDR1 is SEHNR and CDR2 is FQNEAQ (reference sequence). The CDR3 loop reads CASSLVPGSSYEQYF. In DNA, the CDR3 is TGTGCCAGCAGCTTAGTCCCAGGGAGCTCCTACGAGCAGTACTTC.

The V gene is TRBV11-3, the J gene TRBJ2-2; the D gene is possibly TRBD1 (5 bases). Looked up from germline, CDR1 is SGHNT and CDR2 is YENEEA. V gave up 1 base and J gave up 4 bases, with 7 bases separating them. CDR3 size: 14 residues. The CDR3 sequence is CASSLGRATGELFF. CDR3 nucleotides: TGTGCCAGCAGCTTAGGCAGGGCCACCGGGGAGCTGTTTTTT.

The CDR3 here is CASSFTGENTEAFF. The CDR3 nucleotides are TGTGCCAGCAGTTTTACAGGGGAGAACACTGAAGCTTTCTTT. The chain recombines TRBV9 with TRBJ1-1, with 7 bases aligning to TRBD1. V shed 5 bases, J shed 1 base, and the junction held 5 bases outside the gene matches. Germline loops: CDR1 SGDLS, CDR2 YYNGEE. There are 14 residues in the CDR3.

The chain carries TRBV4-1 and TRBJ2-3; the match to TRBD1 covers 9 bases. CDR1 is MGHRA, CDR2 YSYEKL, per germline. This CDR3 is built from 15 residues. J gave up 4 bases and V 5 bases, and 7 bases lay outside the gene matches. The CDR3 region is CASSFRDREADTQYF. The CDR3 coding sequence is TGCGCCAGCAGCTTCCGGGACAGGGAGGCAGATACGCAGTATTTT.

The chain carries TRBV7-9 and TRBJ1-2, with a tentative D call TRBD1 (5 bases). Trimming took 5 bases from V and 6 from J, leaving 19 bases between them. The CDR3 runs 15 residues. Germline V gene lookup returns CDR1 SEHNR and CDR2 FQNEAQ (reference sequence). DNA for the CDR3: TGTGCCAGCAGCCCGAGGGACGGTCAGGGCGATGGCTACACCTTC. Its translation: CASSPRDGQGDGYTF.

V and J are TRBV19 and TRBJ2-7, with D tentatively TRBD2 (6 bases). The V gene's germline CDR1 is LNHDA and CDR2 SQIVND (reference sequence). The V end lost 8 bases, the J end lost 2 bases, and 16 bases lay between the germline ends. This CDR3 has 14 residues. The CDR3 nucleotides read TGTGCCAGTCGGAAATCGGGGGTGCCCTACGAGCAGTACTTC. Its protein is CASRKSGVPYEQYF. Drawing the rest from reference TRBV19 and TRBJ2-7, the complete variable domain is DGGITQSPKYLFRKEGQNVTLSCEQNLNHDAMYWYRQDPGQGLRLIYYSQIVNDFQKGDIAEGYSVSREKKESFPLTVTSAQKNPTAFYLCASRKSGVPYEQYFGPGTRLTVT.

V and J are TRBV2 and TRBJ1-1, with unresolved D. This CDR3 is built from 12 residues. V was pared by 6 bases and J by 0 bases, with 5 bases between. Germline CDR1 is SNHLY and CDR2 is FYNNEI. CDR3 nucleotides: TGTGCCAGCAGAGGCGTGAACACTGAAGCTTTCTTT. It is translated as CASRGVNTEAFF.

Turning to this clone: A much larger clone lies a single base off, so this may be a read error. Other DNA sequences in this specimen translate into the identical CDR3. The rearrangement links TRBV7-9 to TRBJ2-7; 7 bases match TRBD1. The V segment lost 5 bases and the J segment 0 bases; nucleotides outside the gene matches: 1. Per the germline V gene, CDR1 is SEHNR and CDR2 is FQNEAQ (reference sequence). The CDR3 totals 13 residues. The CDR3 sequence is CASSRDSSYEQYF. The CDR3 DNA is TGTGCCAGCAGCCGGGACAGCTCCTACGAGCAGTACTTC.